This TCR beta chain was found in a study of cytomegalovirus exposure and HLA in healthy donors (dated by TCRdb to 2016 to 2017). Some background on the complete study: An earlier analysis of about 530 of the donors reported 276 Gb of sequence data and 95 million to 140 million unique TCR beta sequences obtained from around 190 million T cells. Donor age, sex, ethnicity and CMV serostatus were compiled together with the repertoire data. Along with the roughly 610-subject first cohort, a separate validation cohort of over a hundred different subjects was used. Rather than using new phenotypic data, the later analysis identified candidate immune exposures from TCR beta sequences and from how often those sequences occurred across donors. A few DR-DQ haplotypes were treated as single units for association and clustering because of strong linkage in the cohort. A later genetic analysis used genome-wide SNP genotypes for about three fifths of the 666 donors, treating that subset as a discovery cohort. An earlier analysis of 587 of the donors used high-throughput TCR beta sequencing to judge whether each TCR beta V gene segment behaved as functional or pseudogenic. The study combined high-throughput TCR immunosequencing, statistical association of individual TCRs with disease status, and machine learning to predict cytomegalovirus infection status. The study was designed to test whether signatures of past pathogen exposure could be identified by cataloging public T cell receptors. About 280 gigabases of sequencing data and 70 million to 95 million unique TCR sequences made up an early release that covered roughly 670 HLA-typed donors. The study profiled the T cell repertoires of approximately 700 subjects by immunosequencing and related them to cytomegalovirus serostatus. HLA typing included class I and class II loci at four-digit resolution. Of the roughly 390 genotyped donors, 81% fell in the genetic ancestry cluster associated with self-reported Caucasian donors. Across 300 to 400 genotyped donors of the cohort, an average of roughly 230,000 unique TCR beta nucleotide sequences per donor were sequenced, and roughly a sixth of those sequences were non-productive. Typing coverage varied by locus: about 629-640 donors for A, B, C, DRB1 and DQB1; 522 for DQA1; approximately 570 for DPA1; roughly 450 for DPB1. A later analysis re-examined previously published TCR beta repertoires from just over 650 donors and added high-resolution HLA genotyping to investigate patterns of TCR occurrence. Every repertoire in the discovery cohort had been generated on one and the same sequencing platform.

About this clone: Its recognized antigen is unknown. Qualities for individual bases were not recorded, and no much larger clone is one base off.

CDR1 and CDR2 are drawn from the germline V gene: SGHDT, YYEEEE. Inclusive of the bounding cysteine and phenylalanine, the CDR3 is 17 residues long. Solely the CDR3 DNA is kept, with 51 bases framed from the first base. V is pared back by 2 bases and J by 7 bases, with 22 bases lying between the germline termini. The cohort consisted of 650 to 700 healthy bone marrow donors. All cohort members were sampled while nominally healthy, although unrecorded immune exposures were likely present. The donor tested CMV seronegative, placing the donor among the roughly 350 seronegative members of the cohort. Each donor provided a peripheral blood sample, and peripheral blood mononuclear cells were used for TCR beta sequencing. Genomic DNA was extracted from the blood cell samples with the Qiagen DNeasy Blood Extraction Kit. Study-wide conclusions, independent of this receptor: The study gave a list of about 170 TCR beta chains associated with cytomegalovirus. Immune exposure information for the cohort was limited to CMV serostatus. Approximately 16 rarely observed V segments, including chromosome 9 orphons, were excluded from the earlier analysis of approximately 500 of the donors because counts were too low. A few of the identified cytomegalovirus-associated TCR beta chains were confirmed in vitro to be specific for cytomegalovirus antigens. Linkage disequilibrium might explain the correlated functional status among segregating V segments, but an unknown experimental factor could not be ruled out. In a later genetic analysis, fewer N-insertions in productive TCRs were reported among donors in an Asian-associated ancestry cluster than the roughly 640-donor mean. According to a later analysis, most CMV-associated TCR beta chains appeared to be HLA-restricted, and the HLA associations seemed to be driven largely by CMV exposure. Strong co-occurrence of HLA alleles, especially DR and DQ, made assigning TCR associations to individual alleles difficult. In both the original and validation cohorts, the classifier was reported to diagnose cytomegalovirus status with high specificity and sensitivity. A cluster of highly shared sequence variants was judged likely to represent a technical artifact of the sequencing pipeline. Only TCR beta chains were sequenced in this cohort, and the absence of alpha or paired-chain data limited detectable features. In an earlier analysis of some 500 of the donors, most TCR beta V segments were observed in productive rearrangements about 87% or about 30% of the time, broadly matching IMGT annotations. According to a later analysis, parvovirus B19, influenza, CMV and Epstein-Barr virus appeared linked to several top co-occurrence clusters. In a later analysis, TCR association rates were found to vary across HLA loci, with the most associated TCRs seen for DRB1 alleles and the fewest for HLA-C alleles. A later analysis associated 16,951 TCR beta sequences with specific HLA alleles at a false discovery rate of 0.05. A further reported finding was that TCR beta sequences accurately predicted the HLA-A and HLA-B alleles for most subjects in the first cohort. In a later genetic analysis, a missense DCLRE1C variant was associated with V-gene and J-gene trimming of TCR beta chains, and the association was replicated in an independent cohort. According to the authors, the approach could potentially be generalized to other disease states and immunological phenotypes. Some IMGT-functional V segments, including TRBV6-2 and TRBV6-3, could not be distinguished by the 87-base-pair reads and were therefore excluded. Because HLA typing was missing for some donors at each locus, association tests included only the typed subset. Across donors, most TCR sequences were observed very rarely, whereas some public TCRs were present in many individuals. In a later analysis, HLA-associated TCR beta chains were found to be more clonally expanded and to have lower generation probabilities than equally common non-associated chains. Presence/absence analyses assumed roughly uniform sequencing depth across donors, an assumption that may not hold.

Receptor libraries were prepared by the immunoSEQ multiplex PCR assay. A mixture of 60 forward primers for TCR Vbeta segments and 13 reverse primers for TCR Jbeta segments was used in the multiplex PCR. A multiplex PCR assay on genomic DNA amplified the CDR3 region of rearranged TCR beta genes. The Illumina HiSeq System was used to sequence the amplified TCR beta libraries as 87-base-pair reads. The published analysis was carried out like this. Across the roughly 640 repertoires, a later analysis counted some 80 million unique TCR beta chains, approximately 12 million of which were shared by at least two donors. Raw reads were error-corrected and collapsed into unique sequences with a nearest-neighbor algorithm that merged closely related sequences to remove PCR and sequencing errors. V, D and J gene segments were assigned by aligning CDR3 sequences to IMGT reference sequences. For a sequence to be retained, at least a six-nucleotide match to both a V gene segment and a J gene segment was required. A rearrangement counted as productive if the CDR3 had no stop codons and remained in frame with V and J, and every other rearrangement counted as non-productive. CDR3 was defined by IMGT convention, running from the second conserved V-encoded cysteine to the conserved J-encoded phenylalanine. The earlier analysis of about 620 of the donors excluded sequences that lacked an unambiguous match to a single V gene segment. An earlier analysis of several hundred of the donors called V segments functional above 56.7% productive rearrangements and segregating when the between-donor standard deviation exceeded 5%. A statistical classification framework was developed to diagnose cytomegalovirus status using the catalog of TCR beta chain sequences. In a later analysis, V and J genes were assigned by comparing TCR nucleotide sequences against IMGT/GENE-DB human TR gene sequences. In a later analysis, CDR3 sequences and most-parsimonious VDJ recombination scenarios were assigned using the TCRdist pipeline. In a later analysis, each TCR beta chain was defined by its CDR3 amino acid sequence together with its V-gene family, and reads without a unique V-gene family were excluded. In a later analysis, fewer than 650 highly shared, low-generation-probability nucleotide sequences were removed to address suspected cross-contamination and a sequencing artifact. For each public chain, a later analysis derived a clonal expansion index from normalized ranks of inferred template counts within each repertoire. In a later analysis, generation probabilities were computed with a VDJ recombination model fitted to out-of-frame rearrangements, and the resulting probabilities were checked against IGoR. In a later analysis, hypergeometric tests were used to score TCR-TCR, TCR-HLA and TCR-CMV co-occurrence, with a repertoire-size bias correction applied to TCR pairs. A later analysis estimated false discovery rates by permuting HLA or CMV assignments 20 times. A later analysis grouped co-occurring TCRs with DBSCAN, adding TCRdist sequence similarity when clustering within HLA-allele-positive subsets. Repertoires with fewer than 30,000 or more than 120,000 public chains, plus five repertoires with anomalous nucleotide sharing, were excluded from co-occurrence clustering. Imported from immuneACCESS, the table was reduced by TCRdb to in-frame sequences with V and J called. These copies leave out some clones; in studies compared against another copy, an unresolved V gene accounts for under half, and the cause of the remainder is not known. D and trimming come from the DNA, and the V and J calls and clone size come from that table. Counted in this sample were about 150,000 clones; approximately 74% of them appeared once. Clones ranked in the top ten supply roughly 2% of the sample.

The chain is made from TRBV5-6 and TRBJ2-1, with the D gene call left open. The sequence was obtained from a man aged 30-40 years in good health and CMV-seronegative. The sample was PBMCs. The CDR3 amino acid sequence is: CASSLNPGSTLENEQFF. The DNA is TGTGCCAGCAGCTTAAATCCCGGCTCGACTTTGGAGAATGAGCAGTTCTTC.